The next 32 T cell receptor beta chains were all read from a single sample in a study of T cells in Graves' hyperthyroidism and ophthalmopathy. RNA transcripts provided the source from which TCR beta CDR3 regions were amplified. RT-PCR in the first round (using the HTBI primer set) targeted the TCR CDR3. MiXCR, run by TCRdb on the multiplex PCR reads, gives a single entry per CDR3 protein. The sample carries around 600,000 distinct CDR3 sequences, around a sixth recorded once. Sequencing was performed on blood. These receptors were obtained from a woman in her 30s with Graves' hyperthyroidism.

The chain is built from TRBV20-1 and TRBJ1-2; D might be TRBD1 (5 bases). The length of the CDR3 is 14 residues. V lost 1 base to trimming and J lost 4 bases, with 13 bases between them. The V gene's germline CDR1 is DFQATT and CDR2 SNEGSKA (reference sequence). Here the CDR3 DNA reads TGCAGTGCTAGAGTCCCCCTTAGGGGCTATGGCTACACCTTC. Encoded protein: CSARVPLRGYGYTF.

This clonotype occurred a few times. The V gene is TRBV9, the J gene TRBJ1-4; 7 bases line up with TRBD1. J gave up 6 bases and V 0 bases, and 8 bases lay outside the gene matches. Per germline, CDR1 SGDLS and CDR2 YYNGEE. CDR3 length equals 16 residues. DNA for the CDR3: TGTGCCAGCAGCGTAGATCCGGGGACAGACGATGAAAAACTGTTTTTT. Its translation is CASSVDPGTDDEKLFF. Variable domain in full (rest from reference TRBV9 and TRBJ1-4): DSGVTQTPKHLITATGQRVTLRCSPRSGDLSVYWYQQSLDQGLQFLIQYYNGEERAKGNILERFSAQQFPDLHSELNLSSLELGDSALYFCASSVDPGTDDEKLFFGSGTQLSVL.

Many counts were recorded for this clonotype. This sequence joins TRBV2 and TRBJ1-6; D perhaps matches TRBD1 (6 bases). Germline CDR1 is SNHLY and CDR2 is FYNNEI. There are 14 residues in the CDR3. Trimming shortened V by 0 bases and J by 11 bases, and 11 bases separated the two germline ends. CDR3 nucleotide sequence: TGTGCCAGCAGTGAAGCCAGGGGTGTTACACCCCTCCACTTT. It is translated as CASSEARGVTPLHF. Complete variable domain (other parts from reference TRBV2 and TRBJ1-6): EPEVTQTPSHQVTQMGQEVILRCVPISNHLYFYWYRQILGQKVEFLVSFYNNEISEKSEIFDDQFSVERPDGSNFTLKIRSTKLEDSAMYFCASSEARGVTPLHFGNGTRLTVT.

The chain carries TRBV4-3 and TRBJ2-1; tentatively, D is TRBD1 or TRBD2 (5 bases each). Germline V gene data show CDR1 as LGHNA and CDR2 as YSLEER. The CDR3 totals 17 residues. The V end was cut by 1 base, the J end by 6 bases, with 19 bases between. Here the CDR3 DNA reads TGCGCCAGCAGCCAAGTGCTTCAGCCGGGACCAATCAATGAGCAGTTCTTC. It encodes CASSQVLQPGPINEQFF.

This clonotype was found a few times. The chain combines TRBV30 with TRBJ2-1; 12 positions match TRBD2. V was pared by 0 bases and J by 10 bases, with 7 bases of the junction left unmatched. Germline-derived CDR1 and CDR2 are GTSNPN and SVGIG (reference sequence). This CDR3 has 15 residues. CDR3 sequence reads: CAWSVLAGGLGEQFF. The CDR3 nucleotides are TGTGCCTGGAGTGTACTAGCGGGAGGATTGGGGGAGCAGTTCTTC.

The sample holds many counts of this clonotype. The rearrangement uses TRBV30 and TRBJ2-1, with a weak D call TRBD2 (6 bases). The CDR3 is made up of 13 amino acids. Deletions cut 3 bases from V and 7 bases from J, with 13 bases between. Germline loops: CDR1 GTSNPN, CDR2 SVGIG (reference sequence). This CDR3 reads CAWRGDSFNEQFF. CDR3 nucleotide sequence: TGTGCCTGGAGGGGGGACTCATTTAATGAGCAGTTCTTC.

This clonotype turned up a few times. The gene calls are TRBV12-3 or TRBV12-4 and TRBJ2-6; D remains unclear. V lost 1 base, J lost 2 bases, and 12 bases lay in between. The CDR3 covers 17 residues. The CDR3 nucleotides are TGTGCCAGCAGTTTAGACCTAGAAATCGCTGGGGCCAACGTCCTGACTTTC. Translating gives CASSLDLEIAGANVLTF.

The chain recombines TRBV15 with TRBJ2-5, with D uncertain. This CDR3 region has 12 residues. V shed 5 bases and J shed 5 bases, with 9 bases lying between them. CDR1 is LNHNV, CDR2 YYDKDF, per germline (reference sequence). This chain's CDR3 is CATSSPDETQYF. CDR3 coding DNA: TGTGCCACCAGCTCCCCGGACGAGACCCAGTACTTC.

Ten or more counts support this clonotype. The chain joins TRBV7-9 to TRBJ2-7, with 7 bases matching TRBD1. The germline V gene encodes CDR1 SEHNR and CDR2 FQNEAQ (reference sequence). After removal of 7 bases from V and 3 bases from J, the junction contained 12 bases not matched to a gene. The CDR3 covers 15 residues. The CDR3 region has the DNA TGTGCCAGCACCCGATTAGGGACAGATCTCTACGAGCAGTACTTC. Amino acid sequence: CASTRLGTDLYEQYF.

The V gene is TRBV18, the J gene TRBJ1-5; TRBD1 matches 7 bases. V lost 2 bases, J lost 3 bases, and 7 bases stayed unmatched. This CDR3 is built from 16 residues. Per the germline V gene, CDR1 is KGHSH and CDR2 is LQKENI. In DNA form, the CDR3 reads TGTGCCAGCTCACCAAGAAGGGACAGCGACAATCAGCCCCAGCATTTT. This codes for CASSPRRDSDNQPQHF.

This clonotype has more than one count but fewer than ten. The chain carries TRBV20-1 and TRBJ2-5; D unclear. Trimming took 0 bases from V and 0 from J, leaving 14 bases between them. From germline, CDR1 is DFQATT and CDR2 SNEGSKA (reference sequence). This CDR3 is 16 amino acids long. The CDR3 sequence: CSARDLFGRNQETQYF. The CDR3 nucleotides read TGCAGTGCTAGAGATTTATTTGGACGGAACCAAGAGACCCAGTACTTC.

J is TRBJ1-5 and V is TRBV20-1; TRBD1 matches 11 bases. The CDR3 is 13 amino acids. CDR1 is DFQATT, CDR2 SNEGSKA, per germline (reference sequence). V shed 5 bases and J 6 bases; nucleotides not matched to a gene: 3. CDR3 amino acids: CSARDRGGQPQHF. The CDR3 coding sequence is TGCAGTGCTCGGGACAGGGGGGGTCAGCCCCAGCATTTT.

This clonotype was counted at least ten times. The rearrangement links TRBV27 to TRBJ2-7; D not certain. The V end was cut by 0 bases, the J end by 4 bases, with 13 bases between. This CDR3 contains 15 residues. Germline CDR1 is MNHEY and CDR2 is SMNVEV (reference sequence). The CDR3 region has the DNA TGTGCCAGCAGTTTATCACATCTTTTTGAGTACGAGCAGTACTTC. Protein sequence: CASSLSHLFEYEQYF.

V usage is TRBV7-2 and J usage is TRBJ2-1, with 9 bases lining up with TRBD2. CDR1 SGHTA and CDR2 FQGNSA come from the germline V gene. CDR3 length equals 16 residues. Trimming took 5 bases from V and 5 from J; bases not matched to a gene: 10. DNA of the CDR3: TGTGCCAGCAGCCCAAAGATAGCGGGAGACCACAATGAGCAGTTCTTC. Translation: CASSPKIAGDHNEQFF.

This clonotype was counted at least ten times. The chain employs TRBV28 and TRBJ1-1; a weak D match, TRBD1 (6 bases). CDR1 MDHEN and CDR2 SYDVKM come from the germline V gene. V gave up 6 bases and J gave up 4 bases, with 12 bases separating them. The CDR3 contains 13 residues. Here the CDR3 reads CASSAVGGTEAFF. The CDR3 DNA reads TGTGCCAGCAGCGCGGTAGGGGGCACTGAAGCTTTCTTT.

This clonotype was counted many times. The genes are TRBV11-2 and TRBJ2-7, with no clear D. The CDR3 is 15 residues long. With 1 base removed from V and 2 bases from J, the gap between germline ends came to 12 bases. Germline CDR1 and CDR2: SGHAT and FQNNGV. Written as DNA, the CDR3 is TGTGCCAGCAGCTTAGGGGTCAGTACCACCTACGAGCAGTACTTC. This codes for CASSLGVSTTYEQYF.

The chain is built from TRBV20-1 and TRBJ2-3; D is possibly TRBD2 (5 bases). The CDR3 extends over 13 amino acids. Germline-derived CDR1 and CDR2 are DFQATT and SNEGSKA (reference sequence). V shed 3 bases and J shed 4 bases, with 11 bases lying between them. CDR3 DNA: TGCAGTGCTAGTTTGCTAGCCCCAGATACGCAGTATTTT. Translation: CSASLLAPDTQYF.

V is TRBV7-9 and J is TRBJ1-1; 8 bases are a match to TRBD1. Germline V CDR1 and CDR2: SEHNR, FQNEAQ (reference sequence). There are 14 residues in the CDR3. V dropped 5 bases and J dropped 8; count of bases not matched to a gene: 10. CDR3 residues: CASSQTVGQVEAFF. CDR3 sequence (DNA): TGTGCCAGCAGCCAGACTGTGGGACAGGTCGAAGCTTTCTTT.

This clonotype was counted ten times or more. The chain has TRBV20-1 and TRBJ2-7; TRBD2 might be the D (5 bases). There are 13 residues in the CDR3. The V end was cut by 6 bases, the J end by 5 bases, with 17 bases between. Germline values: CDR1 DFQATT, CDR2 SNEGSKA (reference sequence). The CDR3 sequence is CSASHTRVNEQYF. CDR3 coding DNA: TGCAGTGCCAGTCACACTAGGGTAAACGAGCAGTACTTC.

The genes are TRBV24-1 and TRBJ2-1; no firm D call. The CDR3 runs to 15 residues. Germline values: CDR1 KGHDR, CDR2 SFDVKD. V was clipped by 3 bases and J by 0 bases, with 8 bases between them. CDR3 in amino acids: CATSDPESSYNEQFF. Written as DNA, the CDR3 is TGTGCCACCAGTGATCCAGAAAGCTCCTACAATGAGCAGTTCTTC.

In nucleotides, the CDR3 is TGTGCCAGCAGCGCCCCCGGGACTAGCGGGAGCAGAAATGAGCAGTTCTTC. Amino acids: CASSAPGTSGSRNEQFF. The V call is TRBV7-9, the J call TRBJ2-1, with 14 bases matching TRBD2. Trimming cost V 5 bases and J 7 bases; bases outside gene matches: 10. In germline, CDR1 is SEHNR, CDR2 FQNEAQ (reference sequence). CDR3 length: 17 residues.

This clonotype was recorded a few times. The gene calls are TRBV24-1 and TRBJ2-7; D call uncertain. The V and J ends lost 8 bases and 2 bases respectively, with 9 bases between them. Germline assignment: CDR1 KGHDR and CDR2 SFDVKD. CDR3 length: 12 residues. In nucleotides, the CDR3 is TGTGCCACCACCCCGGGCCCCTACGAGCAGTACTTC. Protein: CATTPGPYEQYF.

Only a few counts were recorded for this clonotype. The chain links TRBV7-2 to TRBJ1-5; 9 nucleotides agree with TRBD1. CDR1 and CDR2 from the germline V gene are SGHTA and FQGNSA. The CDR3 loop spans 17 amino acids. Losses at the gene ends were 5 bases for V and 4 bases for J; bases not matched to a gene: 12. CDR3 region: CASSRDREAGGNQPQHF. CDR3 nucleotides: TGTGCCAGCAGCCGGGACAGGGAGGCGGGCGGGAATCAGCCCCAGCATTTT.

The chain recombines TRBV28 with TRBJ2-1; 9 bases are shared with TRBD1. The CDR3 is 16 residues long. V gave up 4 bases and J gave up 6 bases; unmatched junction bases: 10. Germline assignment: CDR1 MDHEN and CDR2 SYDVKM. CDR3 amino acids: CASSSPGQGRPNEQFF. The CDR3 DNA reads TGTGCCAGCAGTTCCCCCGGACAGGGGCGCCCCAATGAGCAGTTCTTC.

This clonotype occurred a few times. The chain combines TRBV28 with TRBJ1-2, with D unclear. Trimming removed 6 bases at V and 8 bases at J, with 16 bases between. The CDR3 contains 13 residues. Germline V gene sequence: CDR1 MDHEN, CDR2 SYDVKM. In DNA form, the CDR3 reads TGTGCCAGCAGCCTCACTCCACTGCTGGGCTACACCTTC. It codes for CASSLTPLLGYTF.

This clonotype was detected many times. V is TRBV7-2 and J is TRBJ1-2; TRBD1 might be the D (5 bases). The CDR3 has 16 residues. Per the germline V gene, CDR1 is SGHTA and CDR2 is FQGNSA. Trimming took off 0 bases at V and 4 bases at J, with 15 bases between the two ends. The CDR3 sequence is CASSLANVGRAYGYTF. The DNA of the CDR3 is TGTGCCAGCAGCTTAGCGAATGTGGGCAGGGCCTATGGCTACACCTTC.

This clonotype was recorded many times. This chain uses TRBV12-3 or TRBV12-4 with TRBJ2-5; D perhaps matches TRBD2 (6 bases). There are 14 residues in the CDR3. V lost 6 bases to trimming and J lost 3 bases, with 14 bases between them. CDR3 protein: CASRDLGGEETQYF. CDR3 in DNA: TGTGCCAGCAGAGATCTCGGCGGGGAAGAGACCCAGTACTTC.

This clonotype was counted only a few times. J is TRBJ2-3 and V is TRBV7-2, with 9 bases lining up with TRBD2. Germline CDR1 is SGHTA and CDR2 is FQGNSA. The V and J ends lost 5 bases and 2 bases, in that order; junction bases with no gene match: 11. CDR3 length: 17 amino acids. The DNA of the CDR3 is TGTGCCAGCAGCGAGGGGGGGCTAGCGGGACCCACAGATACGCAGTATTTT. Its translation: CASSEGGLAGPTDTQYF.

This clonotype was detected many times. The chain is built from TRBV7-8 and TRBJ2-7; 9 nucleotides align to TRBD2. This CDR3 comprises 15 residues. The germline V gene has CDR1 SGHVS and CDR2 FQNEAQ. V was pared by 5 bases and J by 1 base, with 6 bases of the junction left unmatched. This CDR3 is CASSHLAGKSYEQYF. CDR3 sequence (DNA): TGTGCCAGCAGCCACCTAGCGGGAAAGTCCTACGAGCAGTACTTC.

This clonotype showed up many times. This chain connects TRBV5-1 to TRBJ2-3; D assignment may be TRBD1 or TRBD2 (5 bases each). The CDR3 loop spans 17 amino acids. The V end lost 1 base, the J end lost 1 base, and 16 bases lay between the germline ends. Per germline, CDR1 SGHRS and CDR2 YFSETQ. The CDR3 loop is CASSLSRGGRGTDTQYF. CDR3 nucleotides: TGCGCCAGCAGCTTGTCGAGGGGTGGTCGTGGCACAGATACGCAGTATTTT.

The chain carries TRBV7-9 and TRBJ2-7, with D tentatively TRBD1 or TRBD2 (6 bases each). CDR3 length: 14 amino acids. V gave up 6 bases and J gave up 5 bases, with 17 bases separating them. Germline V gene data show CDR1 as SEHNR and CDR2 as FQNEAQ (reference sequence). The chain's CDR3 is CASRRGSGANEQYF. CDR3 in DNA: TGTGCCAGCAGAAGAGGGTCGGGGGCGAACGAGCAGTACTTC.

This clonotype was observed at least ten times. The CDR3 is CASSLTGQGKNTEAFF. CDR3 bases: TGCGCCAGCAGCTTGACGGGACAGGGAAAGAACACTGAAGCTTTCTTT. The chain links TRBV5-1 to TRBJ1-1; TRBD1 agrees at 9 bases. V gave up 1 base and J gave up 1 base; unmatched junction bases: 5. CDR1 and CDR2 from the germline V gene are SGHRS and YFSETQ. The CDR3 runs 16 residues.